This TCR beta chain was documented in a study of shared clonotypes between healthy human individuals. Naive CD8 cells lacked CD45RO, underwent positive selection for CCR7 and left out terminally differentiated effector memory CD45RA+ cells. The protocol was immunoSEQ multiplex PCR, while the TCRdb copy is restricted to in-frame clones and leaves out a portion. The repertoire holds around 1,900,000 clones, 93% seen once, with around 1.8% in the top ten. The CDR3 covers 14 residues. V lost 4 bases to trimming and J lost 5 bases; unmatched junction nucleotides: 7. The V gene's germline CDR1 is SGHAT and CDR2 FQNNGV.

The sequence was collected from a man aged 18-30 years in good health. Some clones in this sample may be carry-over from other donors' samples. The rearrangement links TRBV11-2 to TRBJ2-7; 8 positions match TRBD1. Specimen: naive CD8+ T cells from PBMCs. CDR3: CASSSDRVVHEQYF. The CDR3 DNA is TGTGCCAGCAGCTCGGACAGGGTAGTCCACGAGCAGTACTTC. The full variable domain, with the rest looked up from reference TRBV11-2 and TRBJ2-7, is EAGVAQSPRYKIIEKRQSVAFWCNPISGHATLYWYQQILGQGPKLLIQFQNNGVVDDSQLPKDRFSAERLKGVDSTLKIQPAKLEDSAVYLCASSSDRVVHEQYFGPGTRLTVT.